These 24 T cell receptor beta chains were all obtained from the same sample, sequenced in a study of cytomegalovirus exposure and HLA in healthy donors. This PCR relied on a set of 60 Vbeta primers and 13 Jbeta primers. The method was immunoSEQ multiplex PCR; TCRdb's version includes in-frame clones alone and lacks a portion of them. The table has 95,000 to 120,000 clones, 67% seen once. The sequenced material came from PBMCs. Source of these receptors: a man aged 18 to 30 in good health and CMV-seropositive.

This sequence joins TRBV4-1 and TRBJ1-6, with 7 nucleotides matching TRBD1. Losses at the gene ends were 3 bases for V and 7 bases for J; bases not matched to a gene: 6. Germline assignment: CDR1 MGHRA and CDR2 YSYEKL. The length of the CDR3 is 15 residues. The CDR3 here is CASSHPDRENSPLHF. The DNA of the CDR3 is TGCGCCAGCAGCCACCCAGACAGGGAAAATTCACCCCTCCACTTT.

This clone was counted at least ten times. CDR3: CASPGQNIRGAFF. Here the CDR3 DNA reads TGTGCCAGCCCCGGACAGAATATAAGGGGGGCTTTCTTT. This chain uses TRBV6-1 with TRBJ1-1, with D perhaps TRBD1 (6 bases). The CDR3 has 13 residues. Deletions cut 8 bases from V and 11 bases from J, with 21 bases between. Germline V gene data show CDR1 as MNHNS and CDR2 as SASEGT.

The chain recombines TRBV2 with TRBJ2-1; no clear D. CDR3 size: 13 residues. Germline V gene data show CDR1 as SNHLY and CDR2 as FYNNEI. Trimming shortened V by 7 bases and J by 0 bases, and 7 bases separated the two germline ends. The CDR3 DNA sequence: TGTGCCAGCACCAGTTTCTCCTACAATGAGCAGTTCTTC. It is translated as CASTSFSYNEQFF.

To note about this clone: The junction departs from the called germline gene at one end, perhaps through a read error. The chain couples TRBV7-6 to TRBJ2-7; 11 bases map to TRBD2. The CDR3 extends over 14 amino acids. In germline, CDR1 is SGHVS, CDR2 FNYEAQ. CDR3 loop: CASSLAGGTYEQYF. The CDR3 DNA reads TGTGCCAGCAGCCTAGCGGGGGGTACCTACGAGCAGTACTTC. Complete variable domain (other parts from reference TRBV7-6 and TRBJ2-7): GAGVSQSPRYKVTKRGQDVALRCDPISGHVSLYWYRQALGQGPEFLTYFNYEAQQDKSGLPNDRFSAERPEGSISTLTIQRTEQRDSAMYRCASSLAGGTYEQYFGPGTRLTVT.

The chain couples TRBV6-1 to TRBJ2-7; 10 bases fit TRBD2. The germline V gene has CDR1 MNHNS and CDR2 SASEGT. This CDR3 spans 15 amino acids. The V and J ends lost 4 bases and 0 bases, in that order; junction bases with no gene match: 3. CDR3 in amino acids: CASSGERGGSYEQYF. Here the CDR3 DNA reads TGTGCCAGCAGTGGAGAGCGGGGGGGCTCCTACGAGCAGTACTTC.

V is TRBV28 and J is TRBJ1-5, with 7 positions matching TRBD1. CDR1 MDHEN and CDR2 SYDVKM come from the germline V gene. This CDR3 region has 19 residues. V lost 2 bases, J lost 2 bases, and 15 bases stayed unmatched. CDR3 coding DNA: TGTGCCAGCAGTTTAAGGAGACAGGGCTCCGGCGGGGGCAATCAGCCCCAGCATTTT. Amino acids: CASSLRRQGSGGGNQPQHF. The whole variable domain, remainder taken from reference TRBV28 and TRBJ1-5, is DVKVTQSSRYLVKRTGEKVFLECVQDMDHENMFWYRQDPGLGLRLIYFSYDVKMKEKGDIPEGYSVSREKKERFSLILESASTNQTSMYLCASSLRRQGSGGGNQPQHFGDGTRLSIL.

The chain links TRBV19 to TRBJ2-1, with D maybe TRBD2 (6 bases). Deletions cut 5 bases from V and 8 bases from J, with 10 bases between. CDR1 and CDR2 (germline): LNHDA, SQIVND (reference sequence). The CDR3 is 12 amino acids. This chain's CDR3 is CASSYSGDEQFF. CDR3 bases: TGTGCCAGTAGTTATAGCGGCGATGAGCAGTTCTTC.

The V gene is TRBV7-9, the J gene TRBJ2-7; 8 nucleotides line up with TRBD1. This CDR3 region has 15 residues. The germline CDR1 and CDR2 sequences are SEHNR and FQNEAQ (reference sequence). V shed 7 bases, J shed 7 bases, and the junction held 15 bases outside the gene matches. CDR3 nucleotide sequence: TGTGCCAGCACCCCAGGACAGGGACCTACCGAGGAGCAGTACTTC. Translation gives CASTPGQGPTEEQYF. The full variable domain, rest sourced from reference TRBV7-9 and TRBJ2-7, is DTGVSQNPRHKITKRGQNVTFRCDPISEHNRLYWYRQTLGQGPEFLTYFQNEAQLEKSRLLSDRFSAERPKGSFSTLEIQRTEQGDSAMYLCASTPGQGPTEEQYFGPGTRLTVT.

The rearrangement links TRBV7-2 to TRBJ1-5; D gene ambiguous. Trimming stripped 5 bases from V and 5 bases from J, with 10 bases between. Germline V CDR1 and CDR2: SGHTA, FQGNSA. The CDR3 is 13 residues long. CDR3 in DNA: TGTGCCAGCAGCCCCCAGGCCCATCAGCCCCAGCATTTT. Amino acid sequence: CASSPQAHQPQHF.

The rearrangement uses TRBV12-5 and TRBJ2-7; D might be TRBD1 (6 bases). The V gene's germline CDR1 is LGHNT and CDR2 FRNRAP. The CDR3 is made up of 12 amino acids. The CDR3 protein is CAPGDLSHEQYV. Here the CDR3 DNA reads TGTGCCCCAGGGGACCTCTCCCACGAGCAGTACGTC.

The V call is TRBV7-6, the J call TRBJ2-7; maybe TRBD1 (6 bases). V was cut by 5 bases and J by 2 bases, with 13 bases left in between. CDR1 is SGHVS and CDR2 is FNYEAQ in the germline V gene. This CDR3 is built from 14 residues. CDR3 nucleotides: TGTGCCAGCAGCCCACGGGACATGGCCTACGAGCAGTACTTC. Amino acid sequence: CASSPRDMAYEQYF.

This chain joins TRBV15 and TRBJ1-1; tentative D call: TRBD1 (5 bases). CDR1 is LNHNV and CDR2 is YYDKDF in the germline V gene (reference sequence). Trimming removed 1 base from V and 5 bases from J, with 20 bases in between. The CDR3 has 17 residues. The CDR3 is CATSRVAGTKQITEAFF. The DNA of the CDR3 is TGTGCCACCAGCAGAGTAGCAGGGACTAAGCAGATTACTGAAGCTTTCTTT.

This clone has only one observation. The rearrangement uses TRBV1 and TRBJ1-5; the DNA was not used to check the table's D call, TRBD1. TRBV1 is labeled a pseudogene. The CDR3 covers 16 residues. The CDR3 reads CTSSQVGQGHNQPQHF. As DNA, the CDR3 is TGCACCAGCAGCCAAGTGGGACAGGGACACAATCAGCCCCAGCATTTT.

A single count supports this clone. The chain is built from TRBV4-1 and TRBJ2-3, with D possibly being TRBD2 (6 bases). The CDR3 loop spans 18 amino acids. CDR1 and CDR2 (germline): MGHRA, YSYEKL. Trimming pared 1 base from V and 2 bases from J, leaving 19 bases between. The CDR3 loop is CASSQVEVGGDVTDTQYF. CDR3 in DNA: TGCGCCAGCAGCCAAGTCGAGGTCGGCGGGGACGTCACAGATACGCAGTATTTT.

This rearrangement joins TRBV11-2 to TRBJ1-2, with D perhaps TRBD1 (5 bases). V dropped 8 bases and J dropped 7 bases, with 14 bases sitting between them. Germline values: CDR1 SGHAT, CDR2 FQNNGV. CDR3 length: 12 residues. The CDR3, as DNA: TGTGCCAGCCAAGGGGCACAGGTTGGCTACACCTTC. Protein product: CASQGAQVGYTF.

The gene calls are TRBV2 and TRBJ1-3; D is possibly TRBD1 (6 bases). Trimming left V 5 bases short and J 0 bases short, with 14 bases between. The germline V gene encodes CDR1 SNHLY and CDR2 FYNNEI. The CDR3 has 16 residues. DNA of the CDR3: TGTGCCAGCAGTCGAAGACAGGCTCACTCTGGAAACACCATATATTTT. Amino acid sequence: CASSRRQAHSGNTIYF.

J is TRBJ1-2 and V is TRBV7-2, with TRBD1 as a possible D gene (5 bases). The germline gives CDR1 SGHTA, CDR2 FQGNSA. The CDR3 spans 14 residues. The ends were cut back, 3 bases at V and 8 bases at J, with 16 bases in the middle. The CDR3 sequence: CASSFSRGLTGYTF. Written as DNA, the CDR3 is TGTGCCAGCAGCTTTTCTCGGGGGTTAACCGGCTACACCTTC.

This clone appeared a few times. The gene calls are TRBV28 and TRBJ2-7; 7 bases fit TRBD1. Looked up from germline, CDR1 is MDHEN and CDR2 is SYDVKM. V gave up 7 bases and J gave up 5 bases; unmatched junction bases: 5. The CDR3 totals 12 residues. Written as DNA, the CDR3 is TGTGCCAGCAACCGGGACAGCGACGAGCAGTACTTC. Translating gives CASNRDSDEQYF. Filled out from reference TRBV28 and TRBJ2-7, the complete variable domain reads DVKVTQSSRYLVKRTGEKVFLECVQDMDHENMFWYRQDPGLGLRLIYFSYDVKMKEKGDIPEGYSVSREKKERFSLILESASTNQTSMYLCASNRDSDEQYFGPGTRLTVT.

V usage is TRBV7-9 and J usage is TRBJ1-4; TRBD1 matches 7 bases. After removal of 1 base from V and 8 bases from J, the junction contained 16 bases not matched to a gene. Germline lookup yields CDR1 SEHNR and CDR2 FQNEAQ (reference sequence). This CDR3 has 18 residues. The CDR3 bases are TGTGCCAGCAGCTTAGTGTCGACAGGGATTTCCGCGGGCGAAAAACTGTTTTTT. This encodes CASSLVSTGISAGEKLFF.

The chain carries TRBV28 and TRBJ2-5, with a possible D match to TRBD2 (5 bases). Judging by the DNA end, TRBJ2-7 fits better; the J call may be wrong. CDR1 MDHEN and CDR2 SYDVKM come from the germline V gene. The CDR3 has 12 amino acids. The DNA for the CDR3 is TGTGCCAGCAGTTTTCGGGGAGACGAGCAGTACTTC. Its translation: CASSFRGDEQYF.

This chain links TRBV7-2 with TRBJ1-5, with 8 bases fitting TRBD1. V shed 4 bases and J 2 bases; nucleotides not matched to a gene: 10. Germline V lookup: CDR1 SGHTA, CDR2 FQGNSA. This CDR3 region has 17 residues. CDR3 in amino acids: CASSSRQGIGGNQPQHF. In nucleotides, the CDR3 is TGTGCCAGCAGCTCCCGACAGGGGATTGGGGGCAATCAGCCCCAGCATTTT.

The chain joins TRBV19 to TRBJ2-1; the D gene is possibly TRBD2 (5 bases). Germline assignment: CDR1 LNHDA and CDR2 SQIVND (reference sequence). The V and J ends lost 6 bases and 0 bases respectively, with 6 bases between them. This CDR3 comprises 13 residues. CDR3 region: CASRLGSYNEQFF. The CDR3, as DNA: TGTGCCAGTAGACTAGGCTCCTACAATGAGCAGTTCTTC.

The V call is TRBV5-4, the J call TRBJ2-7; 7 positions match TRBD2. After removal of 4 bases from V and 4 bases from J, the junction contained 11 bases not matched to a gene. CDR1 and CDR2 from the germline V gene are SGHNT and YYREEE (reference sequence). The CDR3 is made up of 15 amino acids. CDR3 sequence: CASSPGRGQAYEQYF. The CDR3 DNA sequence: TGTGCCAGCAGCCCGGGGAGGGGTCAGGCATACGAGCAGTACTTC.

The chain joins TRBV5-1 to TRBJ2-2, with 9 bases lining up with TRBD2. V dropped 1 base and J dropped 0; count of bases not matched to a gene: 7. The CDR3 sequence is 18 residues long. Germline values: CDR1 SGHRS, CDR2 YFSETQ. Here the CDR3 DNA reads TGCGCCAGCAGCTTGTGGGGTAGCGGGGGATCGAACACCGGGGAGCTGTTTTTT. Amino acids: CASSLWGSGGSNTGELFF.